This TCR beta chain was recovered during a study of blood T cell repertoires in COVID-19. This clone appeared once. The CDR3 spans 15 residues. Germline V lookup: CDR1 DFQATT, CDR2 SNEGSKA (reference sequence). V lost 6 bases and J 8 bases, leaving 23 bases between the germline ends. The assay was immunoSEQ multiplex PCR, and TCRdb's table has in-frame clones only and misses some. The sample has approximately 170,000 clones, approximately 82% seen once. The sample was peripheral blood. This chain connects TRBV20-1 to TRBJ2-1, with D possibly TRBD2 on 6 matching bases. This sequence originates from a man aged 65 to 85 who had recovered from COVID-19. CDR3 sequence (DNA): TGCAGTGCAAGTTCTAGCGCTCGCACGGTTTATGAGCAGTTCTTC. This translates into CSASSSARTVYEQFF.